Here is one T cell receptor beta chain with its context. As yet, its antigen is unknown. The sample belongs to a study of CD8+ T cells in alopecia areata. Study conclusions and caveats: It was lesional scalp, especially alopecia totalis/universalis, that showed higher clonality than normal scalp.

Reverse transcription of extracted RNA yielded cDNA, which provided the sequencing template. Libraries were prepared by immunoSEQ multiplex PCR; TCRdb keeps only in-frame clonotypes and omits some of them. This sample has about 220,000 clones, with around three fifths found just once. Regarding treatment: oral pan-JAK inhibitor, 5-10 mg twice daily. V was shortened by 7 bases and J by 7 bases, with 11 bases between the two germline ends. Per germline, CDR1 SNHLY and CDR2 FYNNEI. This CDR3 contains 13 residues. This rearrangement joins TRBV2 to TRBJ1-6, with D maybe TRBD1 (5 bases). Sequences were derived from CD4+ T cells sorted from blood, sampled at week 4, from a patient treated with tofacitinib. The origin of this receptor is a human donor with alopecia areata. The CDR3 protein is CASTWGENSPLHF. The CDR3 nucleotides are TGTGCCAGCACTTGGGGGGAAAATTCACCCCTCCACTTT.